This T cell receptor (beta chain) was captured in a study of blood T cell repertoires in COVID-19. Study in general: The cDNA or gDNA used as material had been derived from T cells, B-cell-depleted T cells, or PBMCs.

In the authors' workflow: Amplification from reference gene primers served as the basis for estimated nucleated cell counts. Clones were sequenced by immunoSEQ multiplex PCR, and TCRdb holds only the in-frame ones, with some missing. The V and J calls and clone size are taken from that table; D and trimming were inferred from the DNA. The sample gives some 47,000 clones, about nine tenths of which show up once; under 6.5% is in the top ten. V lost 2 bases and J lost 5; bases outside the gene matches: 8. The CDR3 contains 15 residues. Germline V gene data show CDR1 as SGDLS and CDR2 as YYNGEE. The receptor was derived from a man between 65 and 80 years old with acute or convalescent COVID-19. This sequence joins TRBV9 and TRBJ1-1; 8 bases match TRBD1. The sample consisted of peripheral blood. The CDR3 loop reads CASSVWTGLDTEAFF. In DNA, the CDR3 is TGTGCCAGCAGCGTGTGGACAGGGCTTGATACTGAAGCTTTCTTT.